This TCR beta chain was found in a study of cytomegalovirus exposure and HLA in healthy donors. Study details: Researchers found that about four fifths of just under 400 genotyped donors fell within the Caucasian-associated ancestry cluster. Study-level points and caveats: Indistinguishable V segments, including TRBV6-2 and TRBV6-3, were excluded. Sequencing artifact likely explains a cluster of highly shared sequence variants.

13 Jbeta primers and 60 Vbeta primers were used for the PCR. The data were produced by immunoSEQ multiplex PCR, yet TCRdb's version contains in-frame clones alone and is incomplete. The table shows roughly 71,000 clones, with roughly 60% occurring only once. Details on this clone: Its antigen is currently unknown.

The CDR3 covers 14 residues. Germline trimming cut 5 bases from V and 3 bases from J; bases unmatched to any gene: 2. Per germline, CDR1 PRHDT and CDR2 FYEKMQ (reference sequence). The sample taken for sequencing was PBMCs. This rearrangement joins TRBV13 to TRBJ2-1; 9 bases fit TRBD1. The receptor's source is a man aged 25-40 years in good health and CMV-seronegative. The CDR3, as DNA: TGTGCCAGCAGCATGACAGGGGGCTACAATGAGCAGTTCTTC. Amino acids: CASSMTGGYNEQFF.